This is a list of T cell receptor beta chains from one sample in a study of tumor-infiltrating lymphocytes in primary liver carcinoma. TCRdb processed the multiplex PCR reads anew with MiXCR; each CDR3 protein has one entry. The profile shows about 70,000 distinct CDR3 sequences, about 70% of them singletons. The sample taken for sequencing was liver tumor tissue from sampling region 4. These receptors were obtained from a man aged 40-49 years with primary liver carcinoma and hepatitis B virus infection. The CDR3 runs from the conserved cysteine through the conserved F or W. The D gene is left open where the match is weak. Not every row has a clone size; where given, it reads once, few, many or a size class.

clone_size: NA
v_call: TRBV27
d_call: TRBD1
cdr3_length: 14
j_call: TRBJ2-5
cdr3_nt: TGTGCCAACAGTTTCACCGGGACAGGGAGAACCCAGTACTTC
cdr3_aa: CANSFTGTGRTQYF

clone_size: many
v_call: TRBV6-5
d_call: NA
cdr3_length: 13
j_call: TRBJ1-1
cdr3_nt: TGTGCCAGCAGTTATGGAGACAGGTCTGAAGCTTTCTTT
cdr3_aa: CASSYGDRSEAFF

clone_size: NA
v_call: TRBV4-2
d_call: TRBD2
cdr3_length: 16
j_call: TRBJ2-5
cdr3_nt: TGTGTCAGCAGCCAAAGACTAGCGGGAACGGGAGAGACCCAGTACTTC
cdr3_aa: CVSSQRLAGTGETQYF

clone_size: few
v_call: TRBV2
d_call: TRBD2
cdr3_length: 15
j_call: TRBJ2-7
cdr3_nt: TGTGCCAGCAGTTTAGCTAGCGGGGCCTCATACGAGCAGTACTTC
cdr3_aa: CASSLASGASYEQYF

clone_size: many
v_call: TRBV5-6
d_call: TRBD2
cdr3_length: 15
j_call: TRBJ2-7
cdr3_nt: TGTGCCAGCAGCATTAGCGGGAGTGCCTCCTACGAGCAGTACTTC
cdr3_aa: CASSISGSASYEQYF

clone_size: NA
v_call: TRBV29-1
d_call: NA
cdr3_length: 17
j_call: TRBJ2-6
cdr3_nt: TGCAGCGCAAAGGGACTGGGGGATCGGTCTGGGGCCAATGTCCTGACTTTC
cdr3_aa: CSAKGLGDRSGANVLTF

clone_size: NA
v_call: TRBV6-1
d_call: NA
cdr3_length: 13
j_call: TRBJ2-5
cdr3_nt: TGTGCCAGCAGTGTGAGCGCGAGAGAGACCCAGTACTTC
cdr3_aa: CASSVSARETQYF

clone_size: NA
v_call: TRBV29-1
d_call: NA
cdr3_length: 12
j_call: TRBJ1-1
cdr3_nt: TGCGGCGTTGTGGGACTCAGGAGTGCAGCTTTCTTT
cdr3_aa: CGVVGLRSAAFF

clone_size: NA
v_call: TRBV6-4
d_call: NA
cdr3_length: 13
j_call: TRBJ2-3
cdr3_nt: TGTGCCAGCGCACAGGAAGAAACAGATATGCAGTATTTT
cdr3_aa: CASAQEETDMQYF

clone_size: once
v_call: TRBV29-1
d_call: NA
cdr3_length: 11
j_call: TRBJ1-1
cdr3_nt: TGCAGCGGGGGGATTGGCATTGAGGCTTTCTTT
cdr3_aa: CSGGIGIEAFF

clone_size: NA
v_call: TRBV29-1
d_call: NA
cdr3_length: 12
j_call: TRBJ2-7
cdr3_nt: TGCAGCGTCCGAGGGGGCGGGGGCGAACAGAACTTC
cdr3_aa: CSVRGGGGEQNF

clone_size: NA
v_call: TRBV11-2
d_call: NA
cdr3_length: 14
j_call: TRBJ1-1
cdr3_nt: TGTGCTGGCAGCATATCGTATGAAGGTACTGAAGCTTTCTTT
cdr3_aa: CAGSISYEGTEAFF

clone_size: many
v_call: TRBV12-3/TRBV12-4
d_call: NA
cdr3_length: 14
j_call: TRBJ1-1
cdr3_nt: TGTGCCAGCAGTCGTTTAGCGGGACACACTGAAGCTTTCTTT
cdr3_aa: CASSRLAGHTEAFF

clone_size: NA
v_call: TRBV12-3/TRBV12-4
d_call: NA
cdr3_length: 14
j_call: TRBJ2-2
cdr3_nt: TGTGCTAGCAGTTCCCGACACCCTCCCGGGGAGCCGTTTTTT
cdr3_aa: CASSSRHPPGEPFF

clone_size: NA
v_call: TRBV29-1
d_call: TRBD2
cdr3_length: 15
j_call: TRBJ2-5
cdr3_nt: TGCAGCGCCCGGCGCGGGCTAGCGGGAGAAGAGACACAGTGCTTC
cdr3_aa: CSARRGLAGEETQCF

clone_size: NA
v_call: TRBV7-9
d_call: NA
cdr3_length: 12
j_call: TRBJ1-1
cdr3_nt: TGTGCCAGCACCTCCGGGGACACTGAAGCTTTCTTT
cdr3_aa: CASTSGDTEAFF

clone_size: NA
v_call: TRBV5-5
d_call: NA
cdr3_length: 14
j_call: TRBJ2-6
cdr3_nt: TGTGCCAGCAGCTTGGAATCGGGGGCCAATCTCCTGACTTTC
cdr3_aa: CASSLESGANLLTF

clone_size: once
v_call: TRBV11-2
d_call: TRBD2
cdr3_length: 17
j_call: TRBJ2-5
cdr3_nt: TGTGTCAGCAGCCCTACTATGACTAGCGGGAATGGAGAGACCCAGTATTTC
cdr3_aa: CVSSPTMTSGNGETQYF

clone_size: NA
v_call: TRBV7-9
d_call: NA
cdr3_length: 13
j_call: TRBJ1-5
cdr3_nt: TGTGCCAGCAGCAACAGGGAGATCCAGCACCAGCATTTT
cdr3_aa: CASSNREIQHQHF

clone_size: many
v_call: TRBV11-2
d_call: TRBD1
cdr3_length: 15
j_call: TRBJ1-1
cdr3_nt: TGTGCCAGCAGTTTCAACAGGGGCCCGAGCACTGAGGCTTTCTTT
cdr3_aa: CASSFNRGPSTEAFF

clone_size: many
v_call: TRBV4-1
d_call: NA
cdr3_length: 13
j_call: TRBJ2-3
cdr3_nt: TGCGCCAGCGGGAAAATTAGCACAGATACGCAGTATTTT
cdr3_aa: CASGKISTDTQYF

clone_size: NA
v_call: TRBV7-9
d_call: NA
cdr3_length: 12
j_call: TRBJ2-7
cdr3_nt: TGTGCCGACAGCTTAGTTGACAAGGAGCAGTACTTC
cdr3_aa: CADSLVDKEQYF

clone_size: NA
v_call: TRBV11-2
d_call: NA
cdr3_length: 17
j_call: TRBJ2-5
cdr3_nt: TGTGCCAGCAGCTTAGTCAGTGGGGGCAGTCGGGAGGAGATCCAGTACTTC
cdr3_aa: CASSLVSGGSREEIQYF

clone_size: NA
v_call: TRBV5-1
d_call: NA
cdr3_length: 15
j_call: TRBJ2-2
cdr3_nt: TGCGCCGGCAGCTGGATGGACAGCAACACCGGGGAGCCGTTTTTT
cdr3_aa: CAGSWMDSNTGEPFF

clone_size: NA
v_call: TRBV6-1
d_call: NA
cdr3_length: 16
j_call: TRBJ2-2
cdr3_nt: TGTGCCAGCAGTGTTATCAGACGGGAGAACACCGGGGAGCTGTTTTTT
cdr3_aa: CASSVIRRENTGELFF

clone_size: NA
v_call: TRBV6-1
d_call: TRBD1
cdr3_length: 15
j_call: TRBJ1-4
cdr3_nt: TGTGCCAGCACCCCTAGACAGGGACATGGCGGAAAACTGTTTTTT
cdr3_aa: CASTPRQGHGGKLFF

clone_size: NA
v_call: TRBV9
d_call: TRBD2
cdr3_length: 15
j_call: TRBJ2-2
cdr3_nt: TGTGCCAGCAGCGTACTAGCGGGAGATCTCGGGGAGCTGTTTTTT
cdr3_aa: CASSVLAGDLGELFF

clone_size: many
v_call: TRBV7-9
d_call: NA
cdr3_length: 13
j_call: TRBJ1-1
cdr3_nt: TGTGCCAGCAGCCCAAGACAAGAGGGTGAAGCTTTCTTT
cdr3_aa: CASSPRQEGEAFF

clone_size: once
v_call: TRBV14
d_call: NA
cdr3_length: 12
j_call: TRBJ2-5
cdr3_nt: TGTGCCAGCAGCCAAGTTGCTATGGCGAAGAATTTT
cdr3_aa: CASSQVAMAKNF

clone_size: many
v_call: TRBV7-8
d_call: NA
cdr3_length: 15
j_call: TRBJ2-7
cdr3_nt: TGTGCCAGCAGCTTAGTGTGGCCAGACTCCTACGAGCAGTACTTC
cdr3_aa: CASSLVWPDSYEQYF

clone_size: NA
v_call: TRBV5-1
d_call: NA
cdr3_length: 15
j_call: TRBJ1-5
cdr3_nt: TGCGCCAGCAGTGTGGGAACAGGGACGGATCAGCCCCAGCATTTT
cdr3_aa: CASSVGTGTDQPQHF

clone_size: NA
v_call: TRBV6-1
d_call: NA
cdr3_length: 15
j_call: TRBJ2-1
cdr3_nt: TGTGCCCGCAGTGAAACGGAGGGGACTCACTATGAGCAGTTCTTC
cdr3_aa: CARSETEGTHYEQFF

clone_size: NA
v_call: TRBV14
d_call: NA
cdr3_length: 15
j_call: TRBJ2-5
cdr3_nt: TGTGACAGCAGCCAAGAGAGCGGAGGGGAAGAGACCCGGTACTTC
cdr3_aa: CDSSQESGGEETRYF

clone_size: few
v_call: TRBV4-2
d_call: NA
cdr3_length: 14
j_call: TRBJ2-4
cdr3_nt: TGTGTCAGCAGCCGGGACCTAGCCAAAAACATTCAGTACTTC
cdr3_aa: CVSSRDLAKNIQYF

clone_size: many
v_call: TRBV29-1
d_call: TRBD1
cdr3_length: 13
j_call: TRBJ1-5
cdr3_nt: TGCAGCGTTGTACAGGGGGCAAATCAGCCCCAGCATTTT
cdr3_aa: CSVVQGANQPQHF

clone_size: NA
v_call: TRBV10-3
d_call: NA
cdr3_length: 14
j_call: TRBJ2-3
cdr3_nt: TGTGCCATCATTGGGGGCGTAGGTACAGATACGCAGTATTTT
cdr3_aa: CAIIGGVGTDTQYF

clone_size: NA
v_call: TRBV2
d_call: TRBD2
cdr3_length: 14
j_call: TRBJ2-7
cdr3_nt: TGTGCCAGCAGTCGAGGACTAGCGCCCTACGAGCAGTACTTC
cdr3_aa: CASSRGLAPYEQYF

clone_size: NA
v_call: TRBV7-3
d_call: NA
cdr3_length: 17
j_call: TRBJ2-1
cdr3_nt: TGTGCCAGCAGCCCCACCTCGGCCGGGAGCTCCTACAATGAGCAGTTCTTC
cdr3_aa: CASSPTSAGSSYNEQFF

clone_size: few
v_call: TRBV11-2
d_call: NA
cdr3_length: 12
j_call: TRBJ2-7
cdr3_nt: TGTGCCAGCAGTTTAGATCGGCGTGGGCAGTACTTC
cdr3_aa: CASSLDRRGQYF

clone_size: NA
v_call: TRBV11-2
d_call: TRBD2
cdr3_length: 15
j_call: TRBJ2-5
cdr3_nt: TGTGCCAGCAGCTTAGTCCCGGCTAGCGGGCAGACCCAGTACTTC
cdr3_aa: CASSLVPASGQTQYF

clone_size: many
v_call: TRBV28
d_call: TRBD2
cdr3_length: 22
j_call: TRBJ2-1
cdr3_nt: TGTGCCAGCAGTTTACCGCGACAGGCCCTACCCGGGACTAGGAGCTCCTACAATGAGCAGTTCTTC
cdr3_aa: CASSLPRQALPGTRSSYNEQFF

clone_size: NA
v_call: TRBV14
d_call: NA
cdr3_length: 14
j_call: TRBJ2-1
cdr3_nt: TGTGTCAGCAGCCGAGATCACTACTACAATGAGCAGTTCTTC
cdr3_aa: CVSSRDHYYNEQFF

clone_size: NA
v_call: TRBV5-1
d_call: TRBD1
cdr3_length: 17
j_call: TRBJ2-7
cdr3_nt: TGCGCAAGCAGCTTGGGACAAGGACGGGACAGACCCTACGAACAGTACTTC
cdr3_aa: CASSLGQGRDRPYEQYF

clone_size: NA
v_call: TRBV11-2
d_call: NA
cdr3_length: 17
j_call: TRBJ2-2
cdr3_nt: TGTGCCAGCAGCTTTGATCGGAACAGGGTCGGTACCCGGGAGCTGTTTTTT
cdr3_aa: CASSFDRNRVGTRELFF

clone_size: NA
v_call: TRBV5-6
d_call: NA
cdr3_length: 15
j_call: TRBJ1-2
cdr3_nt: TGTGCCAGCAGCCTTTTATCCGGTGCTAACTATGGCTACACCTTC
cdr3_aa: CASSLLSGANYGYTF